The rows below give T cell receptor beta chains drawn from one sample of a study of graft-versus-host responses after intestinal transplantation. No antigen is known for these receptors. Here immunoSEQ multiplex PCR was the method, and the copy in TCRdb shows in-frame clones only, minus some. The data contain around 99,000 clones, just over 90% of them singletons. Specimen: unstimulated CD8+ T cells sorted from spleen or lymph node cells, collected before intestinal transplant. The origin of the receptors is a human donor who received an intestinal transplant. CDR3s include the opening cysteine and the closing phenylalanine or tryptophan. The D gene is left open where the match is weak. Part of the rows lack a size; the others show once, few, many or a class for expanded clones.

D: .; V: TRBV7-9; J: TRBJ1-1; size: .; DNA: TGTGCCAGCAGCTTAGAAGGGAGCACTGAAGCTTTCTTT; CDR3: CASSLEGSTEAFF
D: TRBD1; V: TRBV15; J: TRBJ2-1; size: once; DNA: TGTGCCATCTCCCGGGACAGGGCCAATGAGCAGTTCTTC; CDR3: CAISRDRANEQFF
D: TRBD1; V: TRBV5-6; J: TRBJ2-7; size: .; DNA: TGTGCCAGCAGCTGGCAGGGGGCAGGCGAGCAGTACTTC; CDR3: CASSWQGAGEQYF
D: .; V: TRBV7-2; J: TRBJ2-7; size: .; DNA: TGTGCCAGCAGCTTAGTAAGCCTAACCTACGAGCAGTACTTC; CDR3: CASSLVSLTYEQYF
D: TRBD2; V: TRBV13; J: TRBJ2-3; size: .; DNA: TGTGCCAGCAGCTGGGGACTAGCGGGGGAGACAGATACGCAGTATTTT; CDR3: CASSWGLAGETDTQYF
D: .; V: TRBV9; J: TRBJ2-2; size: .; DNA: TGTGCCAGCGAAGAAGGTACTAGCCCGGGCACCGGGGAGCTGTTTTTT; CDR3: CASEEGTSPGTGELFF
D: TRBD1; V: TRBV18; J: TRBJ1-2; size: once; DNA: TGTGCCAGCTCACCACCGGACAGGGAAGTAAAGGGGTATGGCTACACCTTC; CDR3: CASSPPDREVKGYGYTF
D: TRBD1; V: TRBV7-9; J: TRBJ1-1; size: .; DNA: TGTGCCAGCACCAATCAAAACAGGGGGTTGGACACTGAAGCTTTCTTT; CDR3: CASTNQNRGLDTEAFF
D: .; V: TRBV27; J: TRBJ2-3; size: .; DNA: TGTGCCAGCAGTTTCGGCAGGGCCGGCGCAGATACGCAGTATTTT; CDR3: CASSFGRAGADTQYF
D: .; V: TRBV11-3; J: TRBJ1-1; size: .; DNA: TGTGCCAGCAGTCCTCCTGATAGCACTGAAGCTTTCTTT; CDR3: CASSPPDSTEAFF
D: .; V: TRBV18; J: TRBJ2-3; size: .; DNA: TGTGCCAGCTCACCAAAGGACGGACTAGGGGGGGTCACAGATACGCAGTATTTT; CDR3: CASSPKDGLGGVTDTQYF
D: TRBD1; V: TRBV19; J: TRBJ1-1; size: .; DNA: TGTGCCAGTAGTTCCCGGACAGGGATACACACTGAAGCTTTCTTT; CDR3: CASSSRTGIHTEAFF
D: .; V: TRBV29-1; J: TRBJ1-4; size: .; DNA: TGCAGCGTTCAGAATGAAAAACTGTTTTTT; CDR3: CSVQNEKLFF
D: TRBD1; V: TRBV7-9; J: TRBJ1-2; size: .; DNA: TGTGCCAGCAGCAATGGAGACCGGGACAGGGGGCCCTATGGCTACACCTTC; CDR3: CASSNGDRDRGPYGYTF
D: TRBD2; V: TRBV9; J: TRBJ2-1; size: .; DNA: TGTGCCAGCAGCGCCGAACCCGGGGGGGCGGGGCGTCAGTTCTTC; CDR3: CASSAEPGGAGRQFF
D: .; V: TRBV7-9; J: TRBJ2-3; size: .; DNA: TGTGCCAGCAGCTTAGTGGCGGGGAGCTTCACAGATACGCAGTATTTT; CDR3: CASSLVAGSFTDTQYF
D: TRBD2; V: TRBV7-2; J: TRBJ2-1; size: .; DNA: TGTGCCAGCAGCTGGGGACTAGCGGGGGGACGGGATGAGCAGTTCTTC; CDR3: CASSWGLAGGRDEQFF
D: .; V: TRBV11-2; J: TRBJ2-7; size: .; DNA: TGTGCCAGCAGCTTGGGCAGTACCTACGAGCAGTACTTC; CDR3: CASSLGSTYEQYF
D: .; V: TRBV30; J: TRBJ2-3; size: .; DNA: TGTGCCTACGGGGGTTCGATCGATACGCAGTATTTT; CDR3: CAYGGSIDTQYF
D: .; V: TRBV19; J: TRBJ2-5; size: .; DNA: TGTGCCAGTAGTCCCCCCGTGTCGAGCCGCCAAGAGACCCAGTACTTC; CDR3: CASSPPVSSRQETQYF
D: TRBD1; V: TRBV7-6; J: TRBJ2-5; size: .; DNA: TGTGCCAGCAGCTTCCCGGACAGGGAGAGCACGGAGACCCAGTACTTC; CDR3: CASSFPDRESTETQYF
D: .; V: TRBV5-1; J: TRBJ2-5; size: few; DNA: TGCGCCAGCAGCTTGATTCCGGGGGGCGGGGAGACCCAGTACTTC; CDR3: CASSLIPGGGETQYF
D: .; V: TRBV7-9; J: TRBJ2-7; size: .; DNA: TGTGCCAGCAGCTTCTGGGGGGGCCACGAGCAGTACTTC; CDR3: CASSFWGGHEQYF
D: TRBD1; V: TRBV6-6; J: TRBJ1-6; size: .; DNA: TGTGCCAGCAGTTACTCGGCGGGGACAGCTAATTCACCCCTCCACTTT; CDR3: CASSYSAGTANSPLHF
D: .; V: TRBV4-3; J: TRBJ2-2; size: .; DNA: TGCGCCAGCAGCCAAGCTCCCCTTGGGCGGGGGCTTTACACCGGGGAGCTGTTTTTT; CDR3: CASSQAPLGRGLYTGELFF
D: .; V: TRBV27; J: TRBJ2-7; size: .; DNA: TGTGCCAGCAGTTATCGTTCTGGGGGCAATAGTGAGCAGTACTTC; CDR3: CASSYRSGGNSEQYF
D: .; V: TRBV27; J: TRBJ2-7; size: .; DNA: TGTGCCAGCAGTCTTGGGGCGAGCTCCTACGAGCAGTACTTC; CDR3: CASSLGASSYEQYF
D: TRBD1; V: TRBV5-6; J: TRBJ2-7; size: .; DNA: TGTGCCAGCAGCTTACGGTGGACAGGGGATTTCTACGAGCAGTACTTC; CDR3: CASSLRWTGDFYEQYF
D: TRBD1; V: TRBV5-1; J: TRBJ1-4; size: .; DNA: TGCGCCAGCAGCTCCGGGACAGGGGGCGCGAATGAAAAACTGTTTTTT; CDR3: CASSSGTGGANEKLFF
D: .; V: TRBV18; J: TRBJ2-1; size: .; DNA: TGTGCCAGCTCACCGTTGATCAGGAAAACCTACAATGAGCAGTTCTTC; CDR3: CASSPLIRKTYNEQFF
D: .; V: TRBV5-4; J: TRBJ1-2; size: .; DNA: TGTGCCAGCGGCGCAAACCGGGACTTATTATATGGCTACACCTTC; CDR3: CASGANRDLLYGYTF
D: .; V: TRBV7-9; J: TRBJ2-5; size: .; DNA: TGTGCCAGCAGCGACGCTACTAGTGGCGAGACCCAGTACTTC; CDR3: CASSDATSGETQYF
D: TRBD2; V: TRBV7-8; J: TRBJ2-1; size: .; DNA: TGTGCCAGCAGCTTAGTCGTAGCGGGGGCCCGCGCAGAGCAGTTCTTC; CDR3: CASSLVVAGARAEQFF
D: .; V: TRBV9; J: TRBJ2-7; size: .; DNA: TGTGCCAGCAGCGCCCGACTAGGAAGCGAGCAGTACTTC; CDR3: CASSARLGSEQYF
D: TRBD1; V: TRBV7-9; J: TRBJ1-2; size: .; DNA: TGTGCCAGCAGCTTACCCGGGACAGATGGCTACACCTTC; CDR3: CASSLPGTDGYTF
D: TRBD1; V: TRBV13; J: TRBJ1-2; size: .; DNA: TGTGCCAGCAGCTCCACCACCCTGGACAGGGTAGAGGGCTACACCTTC; CDR3: CASSSTTLDRVEGYTF
D: TRBD1; V: TRBV7-2; J: TRBJ1-2; size: .; DNA: TGTGCCAGCAGCCTCATTGATGGACAGGCTCTCACCTTC; CDR3: CASSLIDGQALTF